This T cell receptor (beta chain) stems from a study of identical twins. Points from the study as a whole: Some out-of-frame alpha sequences were shared by twins, and these showed excess low generation probability. Invariant MAIT and iNKT cells may have partly biased zero-insertion analyses. Cord blood's abundant beta clonotypes had fewer insertions, unlike memory repertoires.

This clonotype occurred a few times. Antigen unknown. The germline gene is not matched at one end of the junction; a read error may be the cause. Unique molecular identifiers were in the cDNA, with template-switch universal primer binding. Using its own MiXCR run on the 5' RACE reads, TCRdb lists one record per CDR3 protein. This table has around 230,000 distinct CDR3 sequences, about a tenth appearing once. The material sequenced was memory (CD45RO+) T cells sorted from blood. The sequence was obtained from a woman younger than 30 in good health.

The CDR3 loop is CSAIFRNQQFF. The DNA of the CDR3 is TGCAGTGCGATTTTTCGCAATCAGCAGTTCTTC. The genes are TRBV20-1 and TRBJ2-1; D is ambiguous. The CDR3 contains 11 residues. Germline CDR1 is DFQATT and CDR2 is SNEGSKA (reference sequence).